Listed here are 3 T cell receptor beta chains from one sample, sequenced in a study of T cells in Graves' hyperthyroidism and ophthalmopathy. Amplification yielded TCR beta CDR3 regions, with RNA transcripts as the source. Initially, a first-round RT-PCR of the TCR CDR3 employed the HTBI primer set. TCRdb reprocessed the multiplex PCR reads via MiXCR and lists one record per CDR3 protein. The table shows some 300,000 distinct CDR3 sequences, with around 13% occurring only once. Input material: blood. Every receptor here comes from a woman aged 40-49 years with Graves' hyperthyroidism.

In this sample, this clonotype turned up many times. One end of the junction does not line up with germline, which may come from a read error. The V and J genes are TRBV7-7 and TRBJ2-5; 9 positions agree with TRBD2. The germline V gene encodes CDR1 SSHAT and CDR2 FNYEAQ (reference sequence). The length of the CDR3 is 16 residues. In DNA, the CDR3 is TGTGCTAGCAGCTTACGAGCGGGAGGAGGGGAAGAGACCCAGTACTTC. This sequence encodes CASSLRAGGGEETQYF.

This rearrangement joins TRBV19 to TRBJ2-2; the D gene is possibly TRBD2 (6 bases). Deletions cut 3 bases from V and 5 bases from J, with 16 bases between. The germline CDR1 and CDR2 sequences are LNHDA and SQIVND (reference sequence). This CDR3 is 16 amino acids long. In DNA, the CDR3 is TGTGCCAGTAGTATCCCAGCGGGCGATTGGACCGGGGAGCTGTTTTTT. Its translation is CASSIPAGDWTGELFF.

Concerning this clonotype itself: A much larger clone sits a single nucleotide away, making a read error possible. V and J are TRBV2 and TRBJ1-1, with no clear D. With 6 bases removed from V and 11 bases from J, the gap between germline ends came to 16 bases. Germline CDR1 is SNHLY and CDR2 is FYNNEI. The CDR3 has 12 amino acids. CDR3 DNA: TGTGCCAGCAGAGCCTTCGACGGAGGGGCTTTCTTT. It specifies CASRAFDGGAFF.